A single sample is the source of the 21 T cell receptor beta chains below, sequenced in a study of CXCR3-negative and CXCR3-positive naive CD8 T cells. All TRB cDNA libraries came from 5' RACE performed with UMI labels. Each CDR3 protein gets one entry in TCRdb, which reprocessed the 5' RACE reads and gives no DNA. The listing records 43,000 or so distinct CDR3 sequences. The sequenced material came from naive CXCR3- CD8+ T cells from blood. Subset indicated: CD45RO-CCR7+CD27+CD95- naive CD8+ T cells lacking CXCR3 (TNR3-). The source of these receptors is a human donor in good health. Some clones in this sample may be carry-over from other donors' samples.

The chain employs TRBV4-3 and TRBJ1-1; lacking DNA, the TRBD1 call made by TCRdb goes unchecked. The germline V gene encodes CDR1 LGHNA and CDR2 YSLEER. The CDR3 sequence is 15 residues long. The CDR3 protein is CASSLRTGPGTEAFF.

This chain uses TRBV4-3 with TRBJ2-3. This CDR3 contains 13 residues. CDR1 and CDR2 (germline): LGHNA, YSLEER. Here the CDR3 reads CASSQDGTDTQYF.

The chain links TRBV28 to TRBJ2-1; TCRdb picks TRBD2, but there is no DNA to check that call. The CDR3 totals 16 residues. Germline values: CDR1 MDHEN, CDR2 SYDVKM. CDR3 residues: CASSLVGLPGECEQFF.

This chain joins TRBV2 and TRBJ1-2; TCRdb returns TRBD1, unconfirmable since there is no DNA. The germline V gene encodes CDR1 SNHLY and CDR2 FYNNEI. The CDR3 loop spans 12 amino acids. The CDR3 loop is CASSPALDGYTF.

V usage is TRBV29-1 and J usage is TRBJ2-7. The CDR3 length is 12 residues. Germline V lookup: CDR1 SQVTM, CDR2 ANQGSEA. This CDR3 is CSVEEVPYEQYF.

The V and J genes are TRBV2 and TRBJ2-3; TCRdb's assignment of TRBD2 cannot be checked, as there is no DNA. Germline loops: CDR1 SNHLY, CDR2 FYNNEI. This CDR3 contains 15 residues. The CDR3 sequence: CASSEDRTLTDTQYF.

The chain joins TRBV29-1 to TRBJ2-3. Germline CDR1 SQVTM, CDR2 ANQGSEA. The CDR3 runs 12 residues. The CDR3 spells CSVEEYTDTQYF.

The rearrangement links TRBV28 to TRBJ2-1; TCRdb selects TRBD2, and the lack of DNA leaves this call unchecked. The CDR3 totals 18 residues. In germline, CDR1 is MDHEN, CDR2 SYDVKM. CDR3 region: CASSFLFRSGLADNEQFF.

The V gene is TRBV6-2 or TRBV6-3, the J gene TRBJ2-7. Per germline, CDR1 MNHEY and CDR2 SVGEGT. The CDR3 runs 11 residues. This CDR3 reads CASSYNYEQYF.

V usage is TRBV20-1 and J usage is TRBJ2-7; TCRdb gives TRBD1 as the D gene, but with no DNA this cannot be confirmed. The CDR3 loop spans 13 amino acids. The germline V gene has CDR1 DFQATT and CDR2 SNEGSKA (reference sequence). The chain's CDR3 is CSARGYSGNEQYF.

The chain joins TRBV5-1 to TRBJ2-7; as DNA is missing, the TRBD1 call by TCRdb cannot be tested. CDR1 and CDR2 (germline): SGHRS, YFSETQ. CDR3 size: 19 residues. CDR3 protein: CASSSNTKGRVFGISEQYF.

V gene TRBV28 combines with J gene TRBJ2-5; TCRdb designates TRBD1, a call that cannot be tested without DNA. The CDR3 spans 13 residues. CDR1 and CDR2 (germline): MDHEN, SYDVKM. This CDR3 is CASSPDSRETQYF.

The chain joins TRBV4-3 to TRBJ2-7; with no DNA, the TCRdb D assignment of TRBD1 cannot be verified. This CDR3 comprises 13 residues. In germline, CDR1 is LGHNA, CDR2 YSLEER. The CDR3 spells CASSPPGIYEQYF.

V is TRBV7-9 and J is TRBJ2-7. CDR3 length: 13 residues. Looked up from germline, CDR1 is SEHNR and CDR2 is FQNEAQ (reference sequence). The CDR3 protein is CASSARLDYEQYF.

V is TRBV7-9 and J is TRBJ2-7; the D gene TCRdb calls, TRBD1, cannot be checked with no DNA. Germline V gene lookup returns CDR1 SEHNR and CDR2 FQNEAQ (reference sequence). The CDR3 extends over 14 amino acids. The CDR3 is CASVPGRNSYEQYF.

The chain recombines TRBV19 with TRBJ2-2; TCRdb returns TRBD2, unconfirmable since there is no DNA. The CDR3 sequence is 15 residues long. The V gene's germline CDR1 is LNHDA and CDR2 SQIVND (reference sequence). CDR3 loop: CASSNGWEFTGELFF.

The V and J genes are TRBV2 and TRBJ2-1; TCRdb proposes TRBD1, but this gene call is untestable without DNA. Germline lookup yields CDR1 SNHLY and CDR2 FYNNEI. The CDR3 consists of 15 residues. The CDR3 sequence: CASSERVAGRPEQFF.

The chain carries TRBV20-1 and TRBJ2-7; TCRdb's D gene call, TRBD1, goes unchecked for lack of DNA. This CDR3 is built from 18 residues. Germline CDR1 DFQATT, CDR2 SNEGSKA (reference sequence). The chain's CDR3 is CSARDWGLAGGEAYEQYF.

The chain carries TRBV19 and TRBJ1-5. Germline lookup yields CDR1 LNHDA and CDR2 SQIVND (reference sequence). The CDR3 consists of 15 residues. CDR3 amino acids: CASSESDYSNQPQHF.

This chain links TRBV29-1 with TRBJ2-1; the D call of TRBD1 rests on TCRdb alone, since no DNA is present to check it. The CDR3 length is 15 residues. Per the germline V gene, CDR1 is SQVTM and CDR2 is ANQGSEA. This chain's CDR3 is CSVEDPRQGSTEQFF.

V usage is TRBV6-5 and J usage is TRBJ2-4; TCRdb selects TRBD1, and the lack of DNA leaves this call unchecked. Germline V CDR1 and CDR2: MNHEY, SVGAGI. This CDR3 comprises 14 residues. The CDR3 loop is CASSYGQELNIQYF.